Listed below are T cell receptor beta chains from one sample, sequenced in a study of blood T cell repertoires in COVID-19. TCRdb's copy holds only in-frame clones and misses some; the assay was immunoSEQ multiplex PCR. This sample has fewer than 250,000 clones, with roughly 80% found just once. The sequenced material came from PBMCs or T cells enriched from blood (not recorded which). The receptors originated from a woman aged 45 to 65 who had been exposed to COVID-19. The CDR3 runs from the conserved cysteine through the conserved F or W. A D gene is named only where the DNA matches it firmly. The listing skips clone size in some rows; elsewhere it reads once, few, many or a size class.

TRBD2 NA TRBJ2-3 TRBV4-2 CASSQARTGLEGITDTQYF TGTGCCAGCAGCCAAGCCCGGACCGGACTAGAGGGGATCACAGATACGCAGTATTTT
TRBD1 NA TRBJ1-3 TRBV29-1 CSAESQTGGRVNTIYF TGCAGCGCCGAAAGTCAAACAGGGGGCAGAGTAAACACCATATATTTT
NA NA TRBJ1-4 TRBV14 CASSQDSRSSEKLFF TGTGCCAGCAGCCAAGACTCAAGGAGTAGTGAAAAACTGTTTTTT
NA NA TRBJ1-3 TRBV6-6 CASSPPVGNTIYF TGTGCCAGCAGTCCCCCCGTGGGAAACACCATATATTTT
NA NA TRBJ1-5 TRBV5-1 CASSLDGYSNQPQHF TGCGCCAGCAGCTTGGACGGGTATAGCAATCAGCCCCAGCATTTT
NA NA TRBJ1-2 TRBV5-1 CASSLWQGSDGYTF TGCGCCAGCAGCTTGTGGCAGGGATCTGATGGCTACACCTTC
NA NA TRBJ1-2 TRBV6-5 CASSYSKGLSPGGYTF TGTGCCAGCAGTTACTCGAAGGGGCTTAGCCCGGGCGGCTACACCTTC
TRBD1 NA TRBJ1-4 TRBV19 CASGQGFSTNEKLFF TGTGCCAGTGGACAGGGTTTCTCCACTAATGAAAAACTGTTTTTT
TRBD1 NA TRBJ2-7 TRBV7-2 CASSSLDRDEQYF TGTGCCAGCAGCTCGTTGGACAGGGACGAGCAGTACTTC
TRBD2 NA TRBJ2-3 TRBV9 CASSSRTSGGASTDTQYF TGTGCCAGCAGCTCGCGGACTAGCGGGGGGGCATCTACAGATACGCAGTATTTT
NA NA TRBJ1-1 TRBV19 CASSIPQDTEAFF TGTGCCAGTAGTATACCACAGGACACTGAAGCTTTCTTT
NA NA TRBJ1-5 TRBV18 CASSPGLLTQPQHF TGTGCCAGCTCACCCGGACTTCTTACCCAGCCCCAGCATTTT
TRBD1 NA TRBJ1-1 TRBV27 CARHSDRKTEAFF TGTGCCAGACACTCGGACAGGAAGACTGAAGCTTTCTTT
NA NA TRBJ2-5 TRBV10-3 CAISVGGGETQYF TGTGCCATCAGTGTAGGGGGAGGGGAGACCCAGTACTTC
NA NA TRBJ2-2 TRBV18 CASSPQDLNTGELFF TGTGCCAGCTCACCACAGGACTTGAACACCGGGGAGCTGTTTTTT
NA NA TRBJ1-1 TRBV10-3 CAISESGKEAFF TGTGCCATCAGTGAGTCCGGGAAAGAAGCTTTCTTT
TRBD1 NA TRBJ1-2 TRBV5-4 CASSLAPWDSRHF TGTGCCAGCAGCTTAGCTCCGTGGGACAGCCGGCATTTC
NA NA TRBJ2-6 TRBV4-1 CASSQDFLFRANVLTF TGCGCCAGCAGCCAAGATTTCCTTTTTAGGGCCAACGTCCTGACTTTC
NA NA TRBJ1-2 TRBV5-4 CASSLGGPYGYTF TGTGCCAGCAGCTTAGGAGGGCCCTATGGCTACACCTTC
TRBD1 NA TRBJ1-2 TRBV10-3 CAISGGQGAVGYTF TGTGCCATCAGTGGAGGGCAGGGGGCGGTTGGCTACACCTTC
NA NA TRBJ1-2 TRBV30 CAWSVRGRGHLYGYTF TGTGCCTGGAGTGTACGGGGCAGGGGCCACCTTTATGGCTACACCTTC
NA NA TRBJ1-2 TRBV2 CASSEATGLRFGYTF TGTGCCAGCAGTGAAGCCACAGGGCTACGGTTTGGCTACACCTTC
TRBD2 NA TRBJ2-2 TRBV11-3 CASSLGGGGNTGELFF TGTGCCAGCAGCTTAGGTGGCGGGGGGAACACCGGGGAGCTGTTTTTT
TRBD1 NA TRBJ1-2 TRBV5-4 CASSLTRAGGWNGYTF TGTGCCAGCAGCTTAACTAGGGCAGGGGGATGGAATGGCTACACCTTC
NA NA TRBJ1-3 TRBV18 CASSPTPLGHTIYF TGTGCCAGCTCACCAACCCCACTAGGACACACCATATATTTT
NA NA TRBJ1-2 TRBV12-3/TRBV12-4 CASSDLLTGGYTF TGTGCCAGCTCCGATTTGTTGACAGGCGGCTACACCTTC
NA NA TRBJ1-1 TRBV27 CASRGGVLLDTEAFF TGTGCCAGCCGCGGGGGGGTTCTATTGGACACTGAAGCTTTCTTT
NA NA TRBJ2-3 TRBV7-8 CASSPSGAITDTQYF TGTGCCAGCAGCCCCAGTGGGGCGATCACAGATACGCAGTATTTT
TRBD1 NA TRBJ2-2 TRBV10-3 CAIKGQGGHTGELFF TGTGCCATCAAGGGACAGGGGGGTCACACCGGGGAGCTGTTTTTT
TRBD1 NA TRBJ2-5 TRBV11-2 CASSFGQAPFQETQYF TGTGCCAGCAGCTTTGGACAGGCCCCGTTCCAAGAGACCCAGTACTTC
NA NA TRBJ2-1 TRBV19 CASSEQKMNEQFF TGTGCCAGTAGTGAACAGAAGATGAATGAGCAGTTCTTC
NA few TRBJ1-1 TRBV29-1 CSIRAFTEAFF TGCAGTATCAGAGCGTTCACTGAAGCTTTCTTT
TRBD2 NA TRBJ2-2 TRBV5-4 CASSSFGAGGAGELFF TGTGCCAGCAGCTCATTCGGGGCGGGGGGCGCCGGGGAGCTGTTTTTT
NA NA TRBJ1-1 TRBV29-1 CSGSGANTEAFF TGCAGCGGAAGTGGGGCGAACACTGAAGCTTTCTTT
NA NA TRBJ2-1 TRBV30 CAWSVQGGEQFF TGTGCCTGGAGTGTTCAGGGGGGTGAGCAGTTCTTC
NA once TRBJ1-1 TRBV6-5 CAISSGTKYTEAFF TGTGCCATCTCGTCGGGGACTAAATACACTGAAGCTTTCTTT
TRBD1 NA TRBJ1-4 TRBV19 CASRPQGTYATNEKLFF TGTGCCAGTAGGCCACAGGGGACTTATGCAACTAATGAAAAACTGTTTTTT
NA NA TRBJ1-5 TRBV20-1 CSARDGGPQHF TGCAGTGCTAGAGATGGCGGGCCCCAGCATTTT
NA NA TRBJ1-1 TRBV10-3 CAIRKTENTEAFF TGTGCCATCAGGAAGACAGAAAACACTGAAGCTTTCTTT
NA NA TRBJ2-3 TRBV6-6 CASSPGGPADTQYF TGTGCCAGCAGCCCGGGGGGCCCCGCAGATACGCAGTATTTT
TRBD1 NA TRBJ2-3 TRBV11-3 CASSTRTGMVTDTQYF TGTGCCAGCAGCACCCGGACAGGGATGGTCACAGATACGCAGTATTTT
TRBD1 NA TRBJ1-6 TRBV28 CASQTGVYYNSPLHF TGTGCCAGTCAAACAGGGGTCTACTATAATTCACCCCTCCACTTT
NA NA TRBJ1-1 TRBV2 CASSVRTALFEAFF TGTGCCAGCAGCGTCCGGACAGCCTTATTTGAAGCTTTCTTT
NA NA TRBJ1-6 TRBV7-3 CASSLTSGPRSPLHF TGTGCCAGCAGCTTAACAAGTGGCCCGAGGTCACCCCTCCACTTT
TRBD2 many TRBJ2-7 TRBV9 CASSATSGGPVPYEQYF TGTGCCAGCAGCGCGACTAGCGGGGGGCCGGTACCCTACGAGCAGTACTTC
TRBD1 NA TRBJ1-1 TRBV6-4 CASSVDRQSTEAFF TGTGCCAGCAGTGTGGACAGGCAATCCACTGAAGCTTTCTTT
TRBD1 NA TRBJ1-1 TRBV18 CASSPGQMNTEAFF TGTGCCAGCTCCCCGGGACAGATGAACACTGAAGCTTTCTTT
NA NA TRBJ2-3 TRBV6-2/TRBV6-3 CASSYSLWGEADTQYF TGTGCCAGCAGTTACTCGCTTTGGGGGGAGGCAGATACGCAGTATTTT
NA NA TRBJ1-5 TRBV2 CASGGLRGNQPQHF TGTGCCAGCGGGGGACTCAGAGGGAATCAGCCCCAGCATTTT